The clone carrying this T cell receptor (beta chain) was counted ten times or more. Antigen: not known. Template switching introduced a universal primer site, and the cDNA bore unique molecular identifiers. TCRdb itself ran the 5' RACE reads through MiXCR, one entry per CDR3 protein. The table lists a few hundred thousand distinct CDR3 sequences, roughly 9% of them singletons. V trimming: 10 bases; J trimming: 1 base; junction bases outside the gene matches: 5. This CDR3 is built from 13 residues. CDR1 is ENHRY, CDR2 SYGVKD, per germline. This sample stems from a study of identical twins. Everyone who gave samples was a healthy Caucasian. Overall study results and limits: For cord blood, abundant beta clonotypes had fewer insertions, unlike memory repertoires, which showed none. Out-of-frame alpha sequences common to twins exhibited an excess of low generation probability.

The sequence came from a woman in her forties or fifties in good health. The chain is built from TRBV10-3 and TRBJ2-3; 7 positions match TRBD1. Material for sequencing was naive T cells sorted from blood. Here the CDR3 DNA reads TGTGCCACTAAGGGGGCCGGCACAGATACGCAGTATTTT. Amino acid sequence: CATKGAGTDTQYF.